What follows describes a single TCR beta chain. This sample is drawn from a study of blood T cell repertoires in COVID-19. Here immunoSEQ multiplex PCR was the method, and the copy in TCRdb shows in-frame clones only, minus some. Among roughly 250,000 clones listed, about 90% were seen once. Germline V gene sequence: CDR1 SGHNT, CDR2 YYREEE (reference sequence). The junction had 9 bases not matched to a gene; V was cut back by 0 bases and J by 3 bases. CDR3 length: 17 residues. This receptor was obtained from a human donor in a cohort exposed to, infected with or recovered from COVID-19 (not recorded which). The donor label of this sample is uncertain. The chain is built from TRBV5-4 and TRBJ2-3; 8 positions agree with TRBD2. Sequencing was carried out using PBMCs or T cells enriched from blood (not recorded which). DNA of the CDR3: TGTGCCAGCAGCTTGGATGCGGCGGTAGCGGGGACAGATACGCAGTATTTT. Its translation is CASSLDAAVAGTDTQYF.